This passage covers 13 T cell receptor beta chains from one sample sequenced in a study of blood T cell repertoires in COVID-19. Sequencing used immunoSEQ multiplex PCR; TCRdb keeps in-frame clones, though not all of them. The repertoire holds about 74,000 clones, with roughly 86% as singletons. The specimen sequenced was peripheral blood. The receptors originated from a man in his 70s with acute or convalescent COVID-19.

This clone qualifies as large. The chain is built from TRBV15 and TRBJ2-3; D not resolved. The ends were cut back, 0 bases at V and 2 bases at J, with 9 bases in the middle. The CDR3 loop spans 15 amino acids. Germline assignment: CDR1 LNHNV and CDR2 YYDKDF (reference sequence). CDR3 nucleotides: TGTGCCACCAGCAGAGATACGGAGAACACAGATACGCAGTATTTT. This gives the protein CATSRDTENTDTQYF.

This chain connects TRBV7-9 to TRBJ2-7, with a possible D match to TRBD1 (5 bases). The germline V and J ends were trimmed by 3 bases and 6 bases, with 12 bases remaining between them. The CDR3 consists of 13 residues. Germline values: CDR1 SEHNR, CDR2 FQNEAQ (reference sequence). The CDR3 loop reads CASSFTAGSEQYF. CDR3 bases: TGTGCCAGCAGCTTCACGGCAGGGTCCGAGCAGTACTTC.

This clone was found once. The V call is TRBV2, the J call TRBJ2-3, with TRBD2 identical over 8 bases. CDR3 length: 15 amino acids. With V trimmed by 2 bases and J by 1 base, 2 bases remained unmatched. Germline V gene lookup returns CDR1 SNHLY and CDR2 FYNNEI. Here the CDR3 DNA reads TGTGCCAGCAGTGAAAATAGCGGGGGCACAGATACGCAGTATTTT. This codes for CASSENSGGTDTQYF. The variable domain in full, completed from reference TRBV2 and TRBJ2-3, reads EPEVTQTPSHQVTQMGQEVILRCVPISNHLYFYWYRQILGQKVEFLVSFYNNEISEKSEIFDDQFSVERPDGSNFTLKIRSTKLEDSAMYFCASSENSGGTDTQYFGPGTRLTVL.

This chain uses TRBV6-5 with TRBJ2-7, with D tentatively TRBD2 (6 bases). The CDR3 loop spans 15 amino acids. V lost 0 bases and J lost 4, with 13 bases in between. Germline CDR1 MNHEY, CDR2 SVGAGI. The CDR3 protein is CASSYSIAGRYEQYF. The DNA of the CDR3 is TGTGCCAGCAGTTACTCGATTGCAGGGAGGTACGAGCAGTACTTC.

The chain is built from TRBV7-2 and TRBJ2-7, with D possibly being TRBD2 (5 bases). CDR1 and CDR2 from the germline V gene are SGHTA and FQGNSA. The CDR3 is 14 amino acids. The V end was cut by 3 bases, the J end by 4 bases, with 13 bases between. The CDR3 protein is CASSFTSTGYEQYF. DNA of the CDR3: TGTGCCAGCAGCTTTACTAGTACGGGTTACGAGCAGTACTTC.

This chain connects TRBV5-1 to TRBJ1-1; 9 nucleotides match TRBD1. V lost 0 bases to trimming and J lost 4 bases; unmatched junction nucleotides: 4. Germline assignment: CDR1 SGHRS and CDR2 YFSETQ. The CDR3 runs to 15 residues. The CDR3 bases are TGCGCCAGCAGCTTGGCGGGACAGGGCAGCACTGAAGCTTTCTTT. It codes for CASSLAGQGSTEAFF.

The V and J genes are TRBV9 and TRBJ1-2, with D possibly TRBD1 on 6 matching bases. Germline assignment: CDR1 SGDLS and CDR2 YYNGEE. The CDR3 totals 12 residues. Between the trimmed V and J ends, which lost 3 bases and 7 bases, there was a span of 10 bases. The CDR3 protein is CASSEQGRGYTF. For the CDR3, the DNA is TGTGCCAGCAGCGAACAGGGTCGTGGCTACACCTTC.

The J gene is TRBJ1-1, the V gene TRBV10-2, with TRBD1 matching over 9 bases. CDR1 WSHSY and CDR2 SAAADI come from the germline V gene. This CDR3 region has 14 residues. The V and J ends lost 8 bases and 1 base, in that order; junction bases with no gene match: 5. CDR3 residues: CASHKGQGNTEAFF. The CDR3 nucleotides are TGCGCCAGCCATAAGGGACAGGGGAACACTGAAGCTTTCTTT.

The V and J genes are TRBV27 and TRBJ2-7; TRBD2 aligns across 13 bases. CDR1 is MNHEY and CDR2 is SMNVEV in the germline V gene (reference sequence). The CDR3 is 16 amino acids. V trimming: 0 bases; J trimming: 7 bases; junction bases outside the gene matches: 6. The CDR3 loop reads CASSLSPGLAGSEQYF. The DNA of the CDR3 is TGTGCCAGCAGTTTATCCCCGGGACTAGCGGGGTCGGAGCAGTACTTC.

The chain is built from TRBV5-6 and TRBJ1-4, with 7 bases lining up with TRBD1. The CDR3 length is 15 residues. J gave up 8 bases and V 0 bases, and 7 bases lay outside the gene matches. Germline CDR1 reads SGHDT; CDR2 reads YYEEEE. Written as DNA, the CDR3 is TGTGCCAGCAGCTTGGGACAGGGCCCCAGCGAAAAACTGTTTTTT. Its protein product is CASSLGQGPSEKLFF.

This clone showed up just once. The V call is TRBV14, the J call TRBJ2-4; a weak D match, TRBD2 (6 bases). The CDR3 totals 19 residues. Trimming left V 0 bases short and J 7 bases short, with 25 bases between. Germline V gene sequence: CDR1 SGHDN, CDR2 FVKESK. The CDR3 here is CASSQDPGRSFGSMNIQYF. The CDR3 DNA reads TGTGCCAGCAGCCAAGATCCAGGGAGGTCTTTTGGCTCTATGAACATTCAGTACTTC.

The chain couples TRBV7-8 to TRBJ2-3; no clear D. CDR1 and CDR2 (germline): SGHVS, FQNEAQ. Trimming left V 7 bases short and J 6 bases short, with 8 bases between. The CDR3 spans 11 residues. As DNA, the CDR3 is TGTGCCAGCACCGACTTCGATACGCAGTATTTT. It codes for CASTDFDTQYF.

The chain links TRBV6-6 to TRBJ1-5; 8 bases are a match to TRBD1. The junction had 13 bases not matched to a gene; V was cut back by 7 bases and J by 5 bases. Germline CDR1 reads MNHNY; CDR2 reads SVGAGI (reference sequence). This CDR3 region has 16 residues. The DNA of the CDR3 is TGTGCCAGCATCGACCCTCAAGGGACAGGTGATCAGCCCCAGCATTTT. Amino acids: CASIDPQGTGDQPQHF.